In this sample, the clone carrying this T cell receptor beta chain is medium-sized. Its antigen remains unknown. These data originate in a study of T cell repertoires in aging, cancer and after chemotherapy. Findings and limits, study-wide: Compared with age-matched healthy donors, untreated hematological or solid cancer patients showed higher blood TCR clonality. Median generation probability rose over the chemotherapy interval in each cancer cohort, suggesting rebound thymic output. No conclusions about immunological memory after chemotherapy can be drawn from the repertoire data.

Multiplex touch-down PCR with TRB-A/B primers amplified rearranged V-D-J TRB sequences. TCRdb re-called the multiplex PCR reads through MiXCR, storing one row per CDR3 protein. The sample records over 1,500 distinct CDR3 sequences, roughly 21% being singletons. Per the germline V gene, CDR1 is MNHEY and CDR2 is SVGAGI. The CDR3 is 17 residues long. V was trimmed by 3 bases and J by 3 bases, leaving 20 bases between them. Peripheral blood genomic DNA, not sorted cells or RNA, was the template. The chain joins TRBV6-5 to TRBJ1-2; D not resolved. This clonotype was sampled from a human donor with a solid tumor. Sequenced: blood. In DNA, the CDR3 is TGTGCCAGCAGTTATTCCGAAACCCGAGGAGCTCACTATGGCTACACCTTC. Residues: CASSYSETRGAHYGYTF.